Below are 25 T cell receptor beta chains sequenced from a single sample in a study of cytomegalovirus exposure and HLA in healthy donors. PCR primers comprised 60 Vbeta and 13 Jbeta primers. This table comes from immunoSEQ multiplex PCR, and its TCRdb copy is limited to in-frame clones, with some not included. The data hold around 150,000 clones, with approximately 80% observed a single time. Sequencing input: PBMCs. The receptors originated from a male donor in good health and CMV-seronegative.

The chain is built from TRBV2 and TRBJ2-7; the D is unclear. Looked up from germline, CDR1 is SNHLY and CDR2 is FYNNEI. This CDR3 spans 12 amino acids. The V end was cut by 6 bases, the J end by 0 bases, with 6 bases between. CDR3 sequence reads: CASRASSYEQYF. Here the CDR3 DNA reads TGTGCCAGCAGGGCCAGCTCCTACGAGCAGTACTTC.

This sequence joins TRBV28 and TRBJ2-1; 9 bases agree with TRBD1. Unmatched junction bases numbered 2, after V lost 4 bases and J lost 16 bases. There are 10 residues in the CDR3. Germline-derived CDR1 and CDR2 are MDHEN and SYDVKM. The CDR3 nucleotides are TGTGCCAGCAGTTGGGACAGGGTTTTCTTC. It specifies CASSWDRVFF.

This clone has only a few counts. The CDR3: CASSSAGQGSGNTIYF. As DNA, the CDR3 is TGTGCCAGCAGCTCCGCGGGACAGGGCTCTGGAAACACCATATATTTT. The rearrangement joins TRBV11-2 to TRBJ1-3; 9 positions agree with TRBD1. Germline-derived CDR1 and CDR2 are SGHAT and FQNNGV. Trimming at V came to 4 bases and at J to 0 bases, leaving 4 bases not matched to a gene. This CDR3 spans 16 amino acids.

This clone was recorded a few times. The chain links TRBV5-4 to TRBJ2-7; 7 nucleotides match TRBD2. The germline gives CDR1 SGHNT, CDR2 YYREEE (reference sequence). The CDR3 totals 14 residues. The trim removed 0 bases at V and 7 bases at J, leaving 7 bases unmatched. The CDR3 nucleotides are TGTGCCAGCAGCTTGGGGGACTACCCCTCAGAGCAGTACTTC. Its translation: CASSLGDYPSEQYF.

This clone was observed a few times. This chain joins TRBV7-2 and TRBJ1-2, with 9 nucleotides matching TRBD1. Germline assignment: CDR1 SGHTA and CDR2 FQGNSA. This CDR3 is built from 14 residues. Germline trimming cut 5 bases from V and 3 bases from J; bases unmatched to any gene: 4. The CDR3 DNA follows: TGTGCCAGCAGCGTCACAGGGGGCGACTATGGCTACACCTTC. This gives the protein CASSVTGGDYGYTF.

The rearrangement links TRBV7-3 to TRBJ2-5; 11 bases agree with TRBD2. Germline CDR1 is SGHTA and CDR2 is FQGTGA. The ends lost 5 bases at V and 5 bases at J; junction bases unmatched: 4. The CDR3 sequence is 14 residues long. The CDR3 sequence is CASSLAGGMETQYF. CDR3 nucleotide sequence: TGTGCCAGCAGCCTAGCGGGAGGAATGGAGACCCAGTACTTC.

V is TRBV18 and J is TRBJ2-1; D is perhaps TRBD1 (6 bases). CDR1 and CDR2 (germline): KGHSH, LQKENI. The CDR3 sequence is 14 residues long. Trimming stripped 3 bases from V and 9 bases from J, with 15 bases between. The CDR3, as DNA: TGTGCCAGCTCACCGGGGCCACAGGGCAGTGAGCAGTTCTTC. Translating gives CASSPGPQGSEQFF.

Here the CDR3 DNA reads TGTGCCAGCAGTGAAGCCTGGGGGGTGACTGAAGCTTTCTTT. Amino acid sequence: CASSEAWGVTEAFF. The chain joins TRBV6-1 to TRBJ1-1, with D possibly being TRBD1 (5 bases). Looked up from germline, CDR1 is MNHNS and CDR2 is SASEGT. The CDR3 length is 14 residues. Trimming pared 0 bases from V and 5 bases from J, leaving 10 bases between.

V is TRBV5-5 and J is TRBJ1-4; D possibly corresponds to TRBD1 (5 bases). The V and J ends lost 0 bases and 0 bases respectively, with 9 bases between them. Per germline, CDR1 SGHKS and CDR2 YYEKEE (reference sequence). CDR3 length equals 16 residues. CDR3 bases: TGTGCCAGCAGCTTGGCCGGGGGTGCAACTAATGAAAAACTGTTTTTT. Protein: CASSLAGGATNEKLFF.

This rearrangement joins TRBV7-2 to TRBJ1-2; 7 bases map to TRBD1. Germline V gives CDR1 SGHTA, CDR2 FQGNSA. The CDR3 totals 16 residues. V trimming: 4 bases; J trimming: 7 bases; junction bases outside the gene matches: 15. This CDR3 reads CASSSNPNRGNAGYTF. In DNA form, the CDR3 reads TGTGCCAGCAGCTCGAACCCCAACAGGGGTAACGCTGGCTACACCTTC.

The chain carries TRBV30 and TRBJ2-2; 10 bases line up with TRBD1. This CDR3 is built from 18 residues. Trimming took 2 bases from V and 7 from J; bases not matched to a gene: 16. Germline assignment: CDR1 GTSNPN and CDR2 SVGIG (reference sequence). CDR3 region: CAWSPSFRDRGLGGELFF. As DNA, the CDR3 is TGTGCCTGGAGTCCATCCTTCCGAGACAGGGGGCTTGGCGGGGAGCTGTTTTTT.

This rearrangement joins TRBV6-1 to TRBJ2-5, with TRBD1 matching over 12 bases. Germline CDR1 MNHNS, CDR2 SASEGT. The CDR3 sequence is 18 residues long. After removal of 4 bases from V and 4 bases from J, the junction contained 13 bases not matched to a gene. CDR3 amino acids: CASSAFVPGQGAGETQYF. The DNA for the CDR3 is TGTGCCAGCAGTGCGTTCGTCCCGGGACAGGGGGCCGGAGAGACCCAGTACTTC.

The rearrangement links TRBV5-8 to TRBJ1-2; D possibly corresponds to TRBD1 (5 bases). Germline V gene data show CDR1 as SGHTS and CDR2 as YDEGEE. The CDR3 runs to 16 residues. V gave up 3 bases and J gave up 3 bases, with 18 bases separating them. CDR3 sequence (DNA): TGTGCCAGCAGCTCCTCATCGGGCAGGGATGACTATGGCTACACCTTC. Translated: CASSSSSGRDDYGYTF.

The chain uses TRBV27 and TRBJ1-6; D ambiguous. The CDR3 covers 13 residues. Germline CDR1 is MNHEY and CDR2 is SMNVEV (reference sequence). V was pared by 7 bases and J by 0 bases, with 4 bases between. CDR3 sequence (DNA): TGTGCCAGCAAGAGCTCCTATAATTCACCCCTCCACTTT. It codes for CASKSSYNSPLHF.

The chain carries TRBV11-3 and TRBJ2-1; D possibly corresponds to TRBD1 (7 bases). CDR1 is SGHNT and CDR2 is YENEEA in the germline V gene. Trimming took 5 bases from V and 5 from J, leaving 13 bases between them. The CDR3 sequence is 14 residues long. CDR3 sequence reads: CASSAGTVHNEQFF. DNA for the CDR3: TGTGCCAGCAGCGCGGGGACAGTCCACAATGAGCAGTTCTTC.

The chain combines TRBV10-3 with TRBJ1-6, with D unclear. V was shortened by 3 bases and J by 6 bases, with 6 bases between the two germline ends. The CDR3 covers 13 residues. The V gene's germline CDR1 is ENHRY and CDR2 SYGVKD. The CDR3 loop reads CAISDTLNSPLHF. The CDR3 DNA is TGTGCCATCAGTGACACTCTTAATTCACCCCTCCACTTT.

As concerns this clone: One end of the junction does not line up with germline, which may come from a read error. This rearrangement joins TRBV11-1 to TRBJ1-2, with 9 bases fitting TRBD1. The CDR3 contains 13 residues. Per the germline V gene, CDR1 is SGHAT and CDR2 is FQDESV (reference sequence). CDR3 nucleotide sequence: TGTGCCAGCAGCCTAGCGGACAGGGGTGGCTACACCTTC. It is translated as CASSLADRGGYTF. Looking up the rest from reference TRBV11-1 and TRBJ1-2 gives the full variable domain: EAEVAQSPRYKITEKSQAVAFWCDPISGHATLYWYRQILGQGPELLVQFQDESVVDDSQLPKDRFSAERLKGVDSTLKIQPAELGDSAMYLCASSLADRGGYTFGSGTRLTVV.

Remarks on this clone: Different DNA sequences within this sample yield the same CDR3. The CDR3 protein is CASSPGYNEQFF. CDR3 nucleotides: TGTGCCAGCAGCCCCGGTTACAATGAGCAGTTCTTC. V is TRBV14 and J is TRBJ2-1, with D unclear. The CDR3 runs 12 residues. Germline V lookup: CDR1 SGHDN, CDR2 FVKESK. Trimming pared 4 bases from V and 4 bases from J, leaving 5 bases between.

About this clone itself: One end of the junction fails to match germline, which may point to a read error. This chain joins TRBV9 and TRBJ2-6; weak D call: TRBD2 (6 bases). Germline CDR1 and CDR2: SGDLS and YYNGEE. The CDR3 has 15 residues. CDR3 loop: CASTRGTSGANVLAF. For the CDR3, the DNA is TGTGCCAGCACACGGGGGACCTCTGGGGCCAACGTCCTGGCTTTC.

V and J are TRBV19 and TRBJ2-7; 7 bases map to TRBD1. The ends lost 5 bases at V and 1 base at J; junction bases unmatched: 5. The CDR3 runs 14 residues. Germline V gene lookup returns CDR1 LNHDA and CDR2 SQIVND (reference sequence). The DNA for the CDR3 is TGTGCCAGTAGTCGACCGGGACAGTCCTACGAGCAGTACTTC. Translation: CASSRPGQSYEQYF.

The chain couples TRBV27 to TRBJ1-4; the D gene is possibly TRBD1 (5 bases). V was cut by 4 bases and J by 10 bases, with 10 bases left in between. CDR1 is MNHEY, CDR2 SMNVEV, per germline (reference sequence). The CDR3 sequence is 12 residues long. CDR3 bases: TGTGCCAGCAGTTGGGGGGAAGGAAAACTGTTTTTT. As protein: CASSWGEGKLFF.

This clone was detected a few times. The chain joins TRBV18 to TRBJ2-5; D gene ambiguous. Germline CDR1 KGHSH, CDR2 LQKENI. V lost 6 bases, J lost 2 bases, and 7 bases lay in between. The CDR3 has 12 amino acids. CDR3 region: CASSSGQETQYF. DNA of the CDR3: TGTGCCAGCTCGTCAGGACAAGAGACCCAGTACTTC.

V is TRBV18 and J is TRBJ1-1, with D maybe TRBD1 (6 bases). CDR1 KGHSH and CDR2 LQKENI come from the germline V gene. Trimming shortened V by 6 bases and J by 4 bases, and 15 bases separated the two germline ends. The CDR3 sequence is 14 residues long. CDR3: CASSPPTGTTEAFF. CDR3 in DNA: TGTGCCAGCTCGCCGCCTACAGGGACCACTGAAGCTTTCTTT. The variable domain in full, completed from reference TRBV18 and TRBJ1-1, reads NAGVMQNPRHLVRRRGQEARLRCSPMKGHSHVYWYRQLPEEGLKFMVYLQKENIIDESGMPKERFSAEFPKEGPSILRIQQVVRGDSAAYFCASSPPTGTTEAFFGQGTRLTVV.

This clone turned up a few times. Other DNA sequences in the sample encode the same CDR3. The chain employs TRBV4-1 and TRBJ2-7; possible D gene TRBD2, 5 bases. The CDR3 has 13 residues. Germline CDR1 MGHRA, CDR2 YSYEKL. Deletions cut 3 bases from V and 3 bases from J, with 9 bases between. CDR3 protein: CASSQASSYEQYF. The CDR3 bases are TGCGCCAGCAGCCAGGCTAGCAGCTACGAGCAGTACTTC.

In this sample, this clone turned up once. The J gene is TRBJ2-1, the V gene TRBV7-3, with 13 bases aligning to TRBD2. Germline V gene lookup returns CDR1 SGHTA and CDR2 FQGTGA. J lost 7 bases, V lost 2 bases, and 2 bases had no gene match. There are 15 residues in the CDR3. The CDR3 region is CASSLELAGGNEQFF. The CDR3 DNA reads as TGTGCCAGCAGCTTAGAACTAGCGGGGGGGAATGAGCAGTTCTTC.